The 9 T cell receptor beta chains in this list originate from one sample, sequenced in a study of shared clonotypes between healthy human individuals. Profiling relied on immunoSEQ multiplex PCR, and the TCRdb table lists in-frame clones only, not all of them. Among about 530,000 clones listed, roughly 85% were seen once. Sequencing was carried out using PBMCs. These receptors came from a woman between 35 and 50 years old in good health. Some clones in this sample may be carry-over from other donors' samples.

This clone was recorded once. The J gene is TRBJ2-5, the V gene TRBV7-7, with D possibly matching TRBD2 (7 bases). The CDR3 covers 14 residues. V was shortened by 3 bases and J by 5 bases, with 13 bases between the two germline ends. The germline CDR1 and CDR2 sequences are SSHAT and FNYEAQ (reference sequence). The CDR3 is CASSLGRGLETQYF. The CDR3 DNA reads TGTGCCAGCAGCTTGGGGAGGGGGTTGGAGACCCAGTACTTC.

About this clone itself: Other nucleotide sequences in the sample specify the same CDR3. V gene TRBV5-1 combines with J gene TRBJ2-7, with D tentatively TRBD2 (5 bases). Germline V gene sequence: CDR1 SGHRS, CDR2 YFSETQ. This CDR3 region has 13 residues. Trimming took 3 bases from V and 3 from J, leaving 10 bases between them. CDR3 coding DNA: TGCGCCAGCAGCTACAGCCGGGGCTACGAGCAGTACTTC. This translates into CASSYSRGYEQYF.

This clone has just a few counts. The gene calls are TRBV7-9 and TRBJ1-1, with TRBD1 as a possible D gene (5 bases). Trimming stripped 7 bases from V and 4 bases from J, with 16 bases between. CDR3 length: 14 amino acids. Germline CDR1 is SEHNR and CDR2 is FQNEAQ (reference sequence). CDR3: CASILSGGSTEAFF. CDR3 DNA: TGTGCCAGCATCCTATCTGGGGGGAGCACTGAAGCTTTCTTT.

The chain combines TRBV29-1 with TRBJ2-7; D remains ambiguous. Deletions cut 5 bases from V and 5 bases from J, with 13 bases between. CDR3 length: 12 amino acids. Germline V gene data show CDR1 as SQVTM and CDR2 as ANQGSEA. CDR3 amino acids: CSVWSPADEQYF. The CDR3 DNA follows: TGCAGCGTTTGGAGCCCGGCGGACGAGCAGTACTTC.

The chain is built from TRBV18 and TRBJ1-3; TRBD1 is a possible D gene (6 bases). The CDR3 extends over 15 amino acids. Germline V gene sequence: CDR1 KGHSH, CDR2 LQKENI. V was shortened by 1 base and J by 8 bases, with 15 bases between the two germline ends. The CDR3 protein is CASSPRTVGGDTIYF. The CDR3 region has the DNA TGTGCCAGCTCACCACGGACAGTAGGAGGGGACACCATATATTTT.

The chain couples TRBV5-6 to TRBJ2-2; D is ambiguous. Germline CDR1 and CDR2: SGHDT and YYEEEE. The CDR3 extends over 14 amino acids. V shed 3 bases and J shed 0 bases, with 6 bases lying between them. The CDR3 DNA sequence: TGTGCCAGCAGCTCCGCCGCGAACACCGGGGAGCTGTTTTTT. Amino acid sequence: CASSSAANTGELFF.

V is TRBV2 and J is TRBJ2-1; 7 bases match TRBD2. Per germline, CDR1 SNHLY and CDR2 FYNNEI. Trimming at V came to 2 bases and at J to 15 bases, leaving 10 bases not matched to a gene. This CDR3 is built from 13 residues. The CDR3 sequence is CASSESVAGERFF. The CDR3 nucleotides read TGTGCCAGCAGTGAATCCGTGGCGGGAGAGAGGTTCTTC.

V is TRBV2 and J is TRBJ2-5; 7 nucleotides line up with TRBD1. Germline CDR1 is SNHLY and CDR2 is FYNNEI. The junction had 13 bases not matched to a gene; V was cut back by 7 bases and J by 5 bases. CDR3 length: 15 residues. The CDR3 DNA is TGTGCCAGCAAGTCCCAGACAGGGATGAGGGAGACCCAGTACTTC. Residues: CASKSQTGMRETQYF.

This chain connects TRBV28 to TRBJ1-2; D is ambiguous. From germline, CDR1 is MDHEN and CDR2 SYDVKM. The V and J ends lost 8 bases and 1 base respectively, with 8 bases between them. The CDR3 has 12 amino acids. The CDR3 DNA reads TGTGCCAGCCGTATCCTTAACTATGGCTACACCTTC. The encoded protein is CASRILNYGYTF.